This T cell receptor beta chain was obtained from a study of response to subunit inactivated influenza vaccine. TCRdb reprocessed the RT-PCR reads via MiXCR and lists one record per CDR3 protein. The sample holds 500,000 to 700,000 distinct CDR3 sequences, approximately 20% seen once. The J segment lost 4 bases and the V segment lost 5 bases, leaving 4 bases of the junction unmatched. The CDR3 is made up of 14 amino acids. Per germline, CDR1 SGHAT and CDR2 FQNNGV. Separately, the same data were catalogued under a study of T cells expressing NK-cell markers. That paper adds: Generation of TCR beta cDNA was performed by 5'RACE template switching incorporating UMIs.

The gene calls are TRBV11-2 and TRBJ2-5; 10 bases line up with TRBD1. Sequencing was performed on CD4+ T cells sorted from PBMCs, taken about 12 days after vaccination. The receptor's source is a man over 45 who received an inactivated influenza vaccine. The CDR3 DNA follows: TGTGCCAGCAGCCCGAGACAGGGGGCAGAGACCCAGTACTTC. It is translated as CASSPRQGAETQYF.